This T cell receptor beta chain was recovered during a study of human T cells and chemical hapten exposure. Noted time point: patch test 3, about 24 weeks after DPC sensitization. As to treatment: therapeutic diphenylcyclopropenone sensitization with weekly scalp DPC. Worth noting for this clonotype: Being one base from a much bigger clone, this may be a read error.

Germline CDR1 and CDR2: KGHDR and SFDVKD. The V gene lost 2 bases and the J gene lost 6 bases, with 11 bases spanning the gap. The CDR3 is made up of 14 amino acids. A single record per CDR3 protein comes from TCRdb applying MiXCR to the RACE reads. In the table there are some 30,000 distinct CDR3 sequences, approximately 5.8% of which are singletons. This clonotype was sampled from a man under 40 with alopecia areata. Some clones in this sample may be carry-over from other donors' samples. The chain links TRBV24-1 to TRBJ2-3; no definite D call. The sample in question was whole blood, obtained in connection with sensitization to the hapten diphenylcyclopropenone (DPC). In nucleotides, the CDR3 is TGTGCCACCAGTGATTCGAAGGGATCGGATACGCAGTATTTT. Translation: CATSDSKGSDTQYF.